This TCR beta chain derives from a study of vaccination effects on CD4 cells after COVID-19. The method was immunoSEQ multiplex PCR; TCRdb's version includes in-frame clones alone and lacks a portion of them. This table holds 40,000 or so clones, roughly four fifths found once. Trimming removed 2 bases from V and 8 bases from J, with 15 bases in between. This CDR3 has 14 amino acids. The germline gives CDR1 SGHTA, CDR2 FQGNSA. ViraFEST assay sequencing came after antigen-specific CD4+ T cells were expanded with viral peptide pools. With roughly 9 days of culture completed, CD4+ T cells were isolated. The person's infection with SARS-CoV-2, confirmed by PCR, took place between March and December 2020. As regards this clone: Its antigen is undetermined.

General study findings and limits: Convalescent patients' post-vaccine spike repertoire was mostly distinct vaccine-induced clones.

Here the sequenced sample was CD4+ T cells from PBMCs cultured with a peptide pool, taken before COVID-19 vaccination. This chain uses TRBV7-2 with TRBJ1-2, with unresolved D. The sequence was obtained from a human donor who had a prior SARS-CoV-2 infection. The CDR3 coding sequence is TGTGCCAGCAGCTTACAAGGCAGACGGTGGGGCTACACCTTC. Protein: CASSLQGRRWGYTF. Full variable domain (missing parts from reference TRBV7-2 and TRBJ1-2): GAGVSQSPSNKVTEKGKDVELRCDPISGHTALYWYRQSLGQGLEFLIYFQGNSAPDKSGLPSDRFSAERTGGSVSTLTIQRTQQEDSAVYLCASSLQGRRWGYTFGSGTRLTVV.